This TCR beta chain was profiled in a study of response to subunit inactivated influenza vaccine (dated by TCRdb to the late 2010s). About the full investigation: Deep quantitative T cell receptor repertoire profiling was used in the study to track responses to a trivalent subunit inactivated influenza vaccine. Beyond this particular receptor, the publication reports: According to the authors, only a limited number of new T cells may be recruited by each seasonal influenza vaccination.

This clonotype was detected many times. The antigen this receptor binds is unknown. No qualities accompany the bases; no much larger clone lies one base away. The receptor library was made with RT-PCR. Sequencing used an Illumina HiSeq 2500. The public reads were quality trimmed at Q25 with fastp and then assembled into clones with MiXCR by TCRdb, keeping productive beta chains. Rows with a matching CDR3 protein are joined into one entry that keeps the most common DNA and genes. The sample table records over 750,000 distinct CDR3 sequences; roughly 20% of these occur just once. More than 8.5% of the sample is held by the ten biggest clonotypes. The CDR3 has 14 amino acids, counting the end cysteine and phenylalanine. CDR3 DNA only is kept here, 42 bases in frame from base 1. The germline V gene supplies CDR1 SGHRS and CDR2 YFSETQ. The V and J ends are trimmed by 0 bases and 3 bases, leaving 8 bases between them.

The rearranged segments are TRBV5-1 and TRBJ2-3, and the D gene may be TRBD1, 6 bases matching. The sequence was collected from a man aged 50 or older who received an inactivated influenza vaccine. Donor details come from another sample of the same person, matched by shared clones. The sequences come from PBMCs from blood, collected more than 4 days after vaccination. CDR3 loop: CASSLDRATDTQYF. Here is the DNA: TGCGCCAGCAGCTTGGACAGGGCTACAGATACGCAGTATTTT.